Listed here are 8 T cell receptor beta chains from one sample, sequenced in a study of T cell responses to AZD1222 COVID-19 vaccine. This table comes from immunoSEQ multiplex PCR, and its TCRdb copy is limited to in-frame clones, with some not included. The sample has 130,000 or so clones, 94% seen once. The sample in question was peripheral blood, obtained on day 0 of AZD1222 vaccination. These receptors came from an adult in good health.

The genes are TRBV7-8 and TRBJ2-1; D remains ambiguous. Deletions cut 2 bases from V and 8 bases from J, with 4 bases between. Looked up from germline, CDR1 is SGHVS and CDR2 is FQNEAQ. The CDR3 has 11 amino acids. The CDR3 protein is CASSLFYEQFF. CDR3 in DNA: TGTGCCAGCAGCTTATTCTATGAGCAGTTCTTC.

V gene TRBV7-2 combines with J gene TRBJ1-1, with D possibly TRBD1 on 6 matching bases. The CDR3 totals 15 residues. V gave up 0 bases and J gave up 5 bases, with 13 bases separating them. CDR1 SGHTA and CDR2 FQGNSA come from the germline V gene. The CDR3 spells CASSLAPGQGTEAFF. The DNA of the CDR3 is TGTGCCAGCAGCTTAGCGCCGGGACAAGGGACTGAAGCTTTCTTT.

DNA for the CDR3: TGTGCCAGCAGCGCGCAGCCGGGACAGGTGTACAATGAGCAGTTCTTC. Protein product: CASSAQPGQVYNEQFF. The chain carries TRBV9 and TRBJ2-1; 8 positions match TRBD1. Trimming took 3 bases from V and 4 from J; bases not matched to a gene: 9. Germline V CDR1 and CDR2: SGDLS, YYNGEE. The CDR3 length is 16 residues.

This chain connects TRBV29-1 to TRBJ2-7; 10 bases match TRBD2. V shed 7 bases and J 2 bases; nucleotides not matched to a gene: 5. The CDR3 has 13 amino acids. Germline CDR1 SQVTM, CDR2 ANQGSEA. CDR3 amino acids: CSATGLATYEQYF. In DNA form, the CDR3 reads TGCAGCGCCACGGGACTAGCGACCTACGAGCAGTACTTC.

The J gene is TRBJ2-5, the V gene TRBV6-1; D may correspond to TRBD1 or TRBD2 (5 bases each). CDR3 length: 14 amino acids. Per the germline V gene, CDR1 is MNHNS and CDR2 is SASEGT. V was pared by 0 bases and J by 4 bases, with 9 bases between. The CDR3 coding sequence is TGTGCCAGCAGTGAAGCACGGGACCTAGAGACCCAGTACTTC. Protein sequence: CASSEARDLETQYF.

J is TRBJ2-3 and V is TRBV3-1 (or the pseudogene TRBV3-2); D gene uncertain. This CDR3 comprises 12 residues. The V gene lost 4 bases and the J gene lost 5 bases, with 7 bases spanning the gap. The germline gives CDR1 LGHDT, CDR2 YNNKEL (reference sequence). CDR3 nucleotide sequence: TGTGCCAGCAGCCTCACAATAGATACGCAGTATTTT. Its protein product is CASSLTIDTQYF.

The rearrangement links TRBV28 to TRBJ2-1; D is unclear. Germline V gene sequence: CDR1 MDHEN, CDR2 SYDVKM. V was trimmed by 10 bases and J by 7 bases, leaving 23 bases between them. The CDR3 has 15 residues. CDR3 residues: CAITGGVWTLNEQFF. CDR3 nucleotides: TGTGCCATCACGGGTGGAGTCTGGACGCTTAATGAGCAGTTCTTC.

The rearrangement joins TRBV6-1 to TRBJ1-1; 7 bases are shared with TRBD1. V shed 4 bases and J 0 bases; nucleotides not matched to a gene: 8. This CDR3 is built from 16 residues. Germline CDR1 reads MNHNS; CDR2 reads SASEGT. The CDR3 protein is CASSGQQGPLNTEAFF. CDR3 DNA sequence: TGTGCCAGCAGTGGACAACAGGGGCCCTTGAACACTGAAGCTTTCTTT.